The 29 T cell receptor beta chains below were found in one sample sequenced in a study of T cells after posttransplantation cyclophosphamide. Methotrexate plus calcineurin inhibitor accompanied controls' myeloablative marrow transplants; sampling was 1 year later. Measured with immunoSEQ multiplex PCR; TCRdb has only the in-frame clones, and not every one. The repertoire holds almost 10,000 clones, with around 90% as singletons. The material sequenced was PBMCs, taken almost 450 days after allogeneic stem cell transplant with calcineurin inhibitor and methotrexate. The origin of the receptors is a male patient aged 50 to 59 who received an allogeneic stem cell transplant from an unrelated donor, was CMV-positive, and had chronic GVHD only. Some T cells may be graft donor cells.

This sequence joins TRBV9 and TRBJ2-6; D possibly corresponds to TRBD1 (6 bases). The V end lost 5 bases, the J end lost 1 base, and 16 bases lay between the germline ends. Germline CDR1 SGDLS, CDR2 YYNGEE. The CDR3 loop spans 17 amino acids. CDR3 bases: TGTGCCAGCAGAGACCGAACGGGACAATCTGGGGCCAACGTCCTGACTTTC. It is translated as CASRDRTGQSGANVLTF.

The chain uses TRBV27 and TRBJ1-6; possibly TRBD1 for D (5 bases). The CDR3 spans 16 residues. The V and J ends lost 3 bases and 4 bases respectively, with 13 bases between them. The V gene's germline CDR1 is MNHEY and CDR2 SMNVEV (reference sequence). The CDR3 region has the DNA TGTGCCAGCAGTTTGCAGGGTGGATTGTATAATTCACCCCTCCACTTT. It encodes CASSLQGGLYNSPLHF.

The chain has TRBV7-6 and TRBJ2-1; D call uncertain. Trimming pared 5 bases from V and 2 bases from J, leaving 7 bases between. Germline-derived CDR1 and CDR2 are SGHVS and FNYEAQ. This CDR3 contains 13 residues. CDR3 in amino acids: CASSRRAYNEQFF. CDR3 bases: TGTGCCAGCAGCCGCCGCGCCTACAATGAGCAGTTCTTC.

The chain combines TRBV6-1 with TRBJ1-5; D may be TRBD1 (5 bases). The CDR3 consists of 15 residues. CDR1 is MNHNS and CDR2 is SASEGT in the germline V gene. The ends were cut back, 2 bases at V and 6 bases at J, with 14 bases in the middle. DNA of the CDR3: TGTGCCAGCAGTGAAAGAGGACACCGCGGTCAGCCCCAGCATTTT. The encoded protein is CASSERGHRGQPQHF.

A note on this clone: A read error may produce the germline difference seen at one junction end. The chain employs TRBV5-1 and TRBJ2-5, with D uncertain. The CDR3 extends over 13 amino acids. In germline, CDR1 is SGHRS, CDR2 YFSETQ. Written as DNA, the CDR3 is TGCGCCAGCACCTTGCATGAGCAAGAGACCCAGTACTTC. This encodes CASTLHEQETQYF. The whole variable domain, remainder taken from reference TRBV5-1 and TRBJ2-5, is KAGVTQTPRYLIKTRGQQVTLSCSPISGHRSVSWYQQTPGQGLQFLFEYFSETQRNKGNFPGRFSGRQFSNSRSEMNVSTLELGDSALYLCASTLHEQETQYFGPGTRLLVL.

The chain uses TRBV6-5 and TRBJ1-2; D gene unclear. Germline loops: CDR1 MNHEY, CDR2 SVGAGI. The CDR3 runs 15 residues. Between the trimmed V and J ends, which lost 6 bases and 8 bases, there was a span of 22 bases. CDR3 DNA sequence: TGTGCCAGCAGCCGGGGAGGGTTCTCATTCCACGGCTACACCTTC. It encodes CASSRGGFSFHGYTF.

Worth noting for this clone: A read error may produce the germline difference seen at one junction end. This chain joins TRBV7-8 and TRBJ2-3, with TRBD1 matching 10 bases. Germline loops: CDR1 SGHVS, CDR2 FQNEAQ. The CDR3 sequence is 16 residues long. CDR3 in DNA: TGTGTCAGCAGCCTCACCGGGACAGGGGTCGCAGATACGCAGTATTTT. Translation gives CVSSLTGTGVADTQYF.

V usage is TRBV5-6 and J usage is TRBJ2-1, with a weak D call TRBD1 (5 bases). Looked up from germline, CDR1 is SGHDT and CDR2 is YYEEEE. This CDR3 is built from 14 residues. Trimming stripped 2 bases from V and 6 bases from J, with 12 bases between. The CDR3 nucleotides read TGTGCCAGCAGCTTCGTCCGCCAGGGCAATGAGCAGTTCTTC. It translates to CASSFVRQGNEQFF.

This sequence joins TRBV27 and TRBJ2-1, with TRBD1 as a possible D gene (6 bases). The V gene's germline CDR1 is MNHEY and CDR2 SMNVEV (reference sequence). Trimming removed 6 bases from V and 2 bases from J, with 11 bases in between. The CDR3 consists of 14 residues. For the CDR3, the DNA is TGTGCCAGCAGCCGGGACAACGCCTACAATGAGCAGTTCTTC. This translates into CASSRDNAYNEQFF.

V usage is TRBV7-9 and J usage is TRBJ2-2; 8 bases map to TRBD1. This CDR3 is built from 17 residues. V shed 2 bases, J shed 0 bases, and the junction held 5 bases outside the gene matches. CDR1 and CDR2 from the germline V gene are SEHNR and FQNEAQ (reference sequence). The CDR3 DNA reads as TGTGCCAGCAGCTTATACCGGACAGGGTCGAACACCGGGGAGCTGTTTTTT. This translates into CASSLYRTGSNTGELFF.

This clone was seen a single time. The rearrangement joins TRBV6-6 to TRBJ1-2, with TRBD1 matching 8 bases. Per the germline V gene, CDR1 is MNHNY and CDR2 is SVGAGI (reference sequence). The CDR3 sequence is 14 residues long. After removal of 6 bases from V and 2 bases from J, the junction contained 5 bases not matched to a gene. CDR3 protein: CASRRTGSNYGYTF. In DNA form, the CDR3 reads TGTGCCAGCAGACGGACAGGGTCAAACTATGGCTACACCTTC.

J is TRBJ2-7 and V is TRBV6-5, with D unclear. Per the germline V gene, CDR1 is MNHEY and CDR2 is SVGAGI. The CDR3 is made up of 14 amino acids. Trimming removed 2 bases from V and 2 bases from J, with 10 bases in between. For the CDR3, the DNA is TGTGCCAGCAGTTACGCATGGGCTGCCTACGAGCAGTACTTC. This gives the protein CASSYAWAAYEQYF.

The gene calls are TRBV7-2 and TRBJ2-5; weak D call: TRBD2 (6 bases). V lost 5 bases, J lost 5 bases, and 9 bases lay in between. CDR1 and CDR2 from the germline V gene are SGHTA and FQGNSA. The CDR3 is 12 amino acids. CDR3 region: CASSSGGETQYF. The CDR3 DNA sequence: TGTGCCAGCAGCAGTGGGGGGGAGACCCAGTACTTC.

The chain uses TRBV4-1 and TRBJ2-6; no clear D gene. Deletions cut 0 bases from V and 0 bases from J, with 9 bases between. The CDR3 is 17 residues long. Germline V gives CDR1 MGHRA, CDR2 YSYEKL. The DNA of the CDR3 is TGCGCCAGCAGCCAAGAAATTGCAGACTCTGGGGCCAACGTCCTGACTTTC. It codes for CASSQEIADSGANVLTF.

This rearrangement joins TRBV28 to TRBJ2-1, with D possibly matching TRBD2 (6 bases). The germline V gene has CDR1 MDHEN and CDR2 SYDVKM. The V gene lost 5 bases and the J gene lost 9 bases, with 8 bases spanning the gap. This CDR3 region has 11 residues. The CDR3 nucleotides are TGTGCCAGCAGTCTAGCGTCTGAGCAGTTCTTC. It translates to CASSLASEQFF.

J is TRBJ2-5 and V is TRBV11-2, with 9 bases that match TRBD2. The CDR3 is made up of 19 amino acids. The V gene's germline CDR1 is SGHAT and CDR2 FQNNGV. The V gene end was trimmed by 1 base and the J gene end by 2 bases; junction bases not matched to a gene: 14. Here the CDR3 DNA reads TGTGCCAGCAGCTTAGTCCCAAGCCTAGCGGGGCCTCTACAAGAGACCCAGTACTTC. Translation gives CASSLVPSLAGPLQETQYF.

The gene calls are TRBV2 and TRBJ2-7; TRBD1 is a possible D gene (5 bases). Trimming took 7 bases from V and 4 from J, leaving 23 bases between them. This CDR3 is 16 amino acids long. The V gene's germline CDR1 is SNHLY and CDR2 FYNNEI. The CDR3 reads CASTYPVGVDRYEQYF. CDR3 DNA: TGTGCCAGCACCTACCCTGTAGGGGTTGATAGATACGAGCAGTACTTC.

The chain couples TRBV27 to TRBJ2-1, with D possibly matching TRBD1 (6 bases). V shed 2 bases and J shed 0 bases, with 26 bases lying between them. The CDR3 contains 21 residues. Germline V lookup: CDR1 MNHEY, CDR2 SMNVEV (reference sequence). CDR3 in DNA: TGTGCCAGCAGTTTAGTGTTCGTACAGGGCAAGCCGTCGAGCTCCTACAATGAGCAGTTCTTC. As protein: CASSLVFVQGKPSSSYNEQFF.

V usage is TRBV6-5 and J usage is TRBJ1-5; perhaps TRBD1 as D (6 bases). Germline values: CDR1 MNHEY, CDR2 SVGAGI. The CDR3 length is 14 residues. Trimming took 5 bases from V and 2 from J, leaving 10 bases between them. DNA of the CDR3: TGTGCCAGCAGTCAGGGGTGGGGCAATCAGCCCCAGCATTTT. Protein sequence: CASSQGWGNQPQHF.

This chain's CDR3 is CASSSQGLAGRETQYF. CDR3 DNA sequence: TGTGCCAGCAGTTCCCAAGGACTAGCGGGGAGGGAGACCCAGTACTTC. This chain links TRBV6-6 with TRBJ2-5; 12 bases agree with TRBD2. Germline values: CDR1 MNHNY, CDR2 SVGAGI (reference sequence). V gave up 4 bases and J gave up 5 bases; unmatched junction bases: 8. There are 16 residues in the CDR3.

This clone has more than one count but fewer than ten. The V call is TRBV11-3, the J call TRBJ1-1; D call uncertain. V lost 5 bases and J lost 5, with 9 bases in between. Germline assignment: CDR1 SGHNT and CDR2 YENEEA. CDR3 length: 12 amino acids. The CDR3 reads CASSPEETEAFF. The CDR3 bases are TGTGCCAGCAGCCCCGAGGAGACTGAAGCTTTCTTT.

The chain couples TRBV11-3 to TRBJ1-1; tentatively, D is TRBD1 (5 bases). Germline V CDR1 and CDR2: SGHNT, YENEEA. V was cut by 5 bases and J by 4 bases, with 11 bases left in between. CDR3 size: 13 residues. The CDR3 loop reads CASSPIRGTEAFF. In nucleotides, the CDR3 is TGTGCCAGCAGCCCGATTAGGGGCACTGAAGCTTTCTTT.

This chain uses TRBV11-3 with TRBJ2-1; a weak D match, TRBD1 (5 bases). The germline V gene has CDR1 SGHNT and CDR2 YENEEA. Trimming removed 5 bases from V and 0 bases from J, with 5 bases in between. This CDR3 spans 13 amino acids. The CDR3 protein is CASSDSSYNEQFF. Here the CDR3 DNA reads TGTGCCAGCAGCGACAGCTCCTACAATGAGCAGTTCTTC.

The genes are TRBV5-1 and TRBJ1-2; D is perhaps TRBD1 (5 bases). The V gene lost 1 base and the J gene lost 8 bases, with 18 bases spanning the gap. Germline V lookup: CDR1 SGHRS, CDR2 YFSETQ. This CDR3 is built from 15 residues. For the CDR3, the DNA is TGCGCCAGCAGCTTGAGTCAGGGATCGCTCCGCGGCTACACCTTC. Protein sequence: CASSLSQGSLRGYTF.

The V call is TRBV11-3, the J call TRBJ2-1, with a tentative D call TRBD1 (6 bases). The V gene lost 0 bases and the J gene lost 4 bases, with 16 bases spanning the gap. The CDR3 contains 17 residues. CDR1 SGHNT and CDR2 YENEEA come from the germline V gene. The CDR3 loop is CASSLDSLGQRYNEQFF. CDR3 sequence (DNA): TGTGCCAGCAGCTTAGATTCGTTAGGACAGAGGTACAATGAGCAGTTCTTC.

This chain joins TRBV29-1 and TRBJ2-3; no firm D call. Germline V gives CDR1 SQVTM, CDR2 ANQGSEA. V gave up 1 base and J gave up 7 bases, with 6 bases separating them. The CDR3 covers 11 residues. CDR3 sequence (DNA): TGCAGCGTTGAAGGGAGTAATACGCAGTATTTT. This codes for CSVEGSNTQYF.

The genes are TRBV7-3 and TRBJ2-7, with TRBD2 matching 7 bases. CDR1 is SGHTA, CDR2 FQGTGA, per germline. V lost 5 bases, J lost 2 bases, and 9 bases stayed unmatched. The CDR3 extends over 15 amino acids. CDR3 DNA: TGTGCCAGCAGCCTCGGTGGGAGGGTCCCCTACGAGCAGTACTTC. As protein: CASSLGGRVPYEQYF.

This clone was detected once. This sequence joins TRBV19 and TRBJ2-1; 10 positions agree with TRBD2. Trimming took 5 bases from V and 0 from J; bases not matched to a gene: 1. This CDR3 has 15 residues. Germline CDR1 and CDR2: LNHDA and SQIVND (reference sequence). CDR3 residues: CASSPSGSSYNEQFF. CDR3 nucleotides: TGTGCCAGTAGTCCTAGCGGGAGCTCCTACAATGAGCAGTTCTTC. The full variable domain, in which reference TRBV19 and TRBJ2-1 provide the parts outside the CDR3, is DGGITQSPKYLFRKEGQNVTLSCEQNLNHDAMYWYRQDPGQGLRLIYYSQIVNDFQKGDIAEGYSVSREKKESFPLTVTSAQKNPTAFYLCASSPSGSSYNEQFFGPGTRLTVL.

This rearrangement joins TRBV5-1 to TRBJ2-5; D is unresolved. This CDR3 has 14 amino acids. CDR1 SGHRS and CDR2 YFSETQ come from the germline V gene. The V and J ends lost 2 bases and 3 bases respectively, with 11 bases between them. For the CDR3, the DNA is TGCGCCAGCAGCTTCCTACAGAGAGAAGAGACCCAGTACTTC. It yields the protein CASSFLQREETQYF.